The T cell receptor (beta chain) described here comes from a study of identifying expanded T cells in peripheral blood (dated by TCRdb to the late 2010s). As for the study more broadly: Technical replicates were generated by sequencing separate aliquots of the same genomic DNA pool, with four replicates compared pairwise.

The immunoSEQ Assay, which uses bias-controlled multiplex PCR amplification of genomic DNA, was used to profile TCRbeta CDR3 regions. In the authors' own workflow: The absolute abundance of each unique TCRbeta CDR3 region was quantified after sequences were collapsed and filtered. Differential abundance was tested with a binomial (Fisher-equivalent) model and with a beta-binomial model adding time-dependent variance fitted from healthy donors. Any clone with fewer than 5 combined templates was excluded, and a clone was called differentially abundant if its Benjamini-Hochberg FDR was below 0.01. In the beta-binomial model, variance was expressed as a function of the total template count across the two samples, in the form v = (b*log(k)+a)^2. Sourced from immuneACCESS, this table was stored by TCRdb with only in-frame sequences that have V and J called. A share of the clones is absent; for the studies checked, an unresolved V gene accounts for under half, and the remainder has no known explanation. The V and J calls and clone size come from that table; D and trimming were worked out from the DNA. This sample comprises tens of thousands of clones, about four fifths of them detected only once. The ten largest clones take up about 18% of the sample.

To note about this clone: What antigen it recognizes has not been identified. The input lacks base qualities; no much larger clone sits a single base away.

During the collection period, no infections or other immune events were recorded for the healthy donors. Blood repertoires from healthy donors were used as a training cohort for calibrating time-dependent variance in a beta-binomial model of differential abundance of T-cell clones. The training cohort was composed of 10 or so healthy donors, 3 female and 7 male. An age range of roughly 25 to 65 years, with an average of about 45 years, was recorded for the donors. Obtained from a commercial supplier, whole blood was collected from each healthy donor at three time points set approximately two weeks apart. For immunosequencing, genomic DNA was extracted from whole blood that had not been sorted. Points the paper makes about the study in general: Between technical replicates the binomial model flagged about 1.2 differentially abundant clones, whereas over about 2 weeks the binomial model flagged about 16.4 and over four weeks approximately 18. Across all healthy donors, variance in clone template counts between approximately 2-week samples was found to increase significantly with total template count. Across all healthy-donor time intervals, the beta-binomial model significantly lowered both the number of clones called differentially abundant and the false-positive rate. The authors expected that over much longer intervals, such as months to years, biological variance in healthy repertoires might increase even further.

The source is a person aged 18 to 69 in good health. Sample: blood.

The sequenced DNA is TGTGCCACCAGCAGAGATCAGAGCACAGATACGCAGTATTTT. It translates as CATSRDQSTDTQYF. Recombination linked TRBV15 to TRBJ2-3, with no reliable assignment of the D segment. From its cysteine to its phenylalanine, the CDR3 spans 14 amino acids. The retained sequence is limited to the CDR3, 42 bases, with the frame set at the first base. The V end loses 0 bases and the J end loses 0 bases, and a stretch of 4 bases separates them. Taken from the germline V gene (reference sequence), the CDR1 and CDR2 loops are LNHNV and YYDKDF.